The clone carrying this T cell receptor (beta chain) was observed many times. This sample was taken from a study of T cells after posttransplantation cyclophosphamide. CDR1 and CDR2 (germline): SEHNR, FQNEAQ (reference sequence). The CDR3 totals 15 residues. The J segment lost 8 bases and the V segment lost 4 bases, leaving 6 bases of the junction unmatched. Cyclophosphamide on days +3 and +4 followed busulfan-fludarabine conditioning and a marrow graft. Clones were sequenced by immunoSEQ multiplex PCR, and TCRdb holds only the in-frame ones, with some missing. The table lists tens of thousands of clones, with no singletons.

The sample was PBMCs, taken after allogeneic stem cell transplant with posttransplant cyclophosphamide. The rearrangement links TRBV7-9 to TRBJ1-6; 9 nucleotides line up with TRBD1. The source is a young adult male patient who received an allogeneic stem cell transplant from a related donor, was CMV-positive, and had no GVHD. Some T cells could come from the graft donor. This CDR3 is CASSYGRTGDSPLHF. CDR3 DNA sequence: TGTGCCAGCAGCTACGGCAGGACAGGGGATTCACCCCTCCACTTT.